This T cell receptor beta chain is drawn from a study of OX40 agonist ivuxolimab in advanced cancers. Study at large: The study treated patients with ivuxolimab, an agonistic anti-OX40 (CD134) antibody. Treatment received earlier with anti-PD-1, anti-PD-L1 or anti-CTLA-4 agents was allowed, and less than 45% had some.

Findings and limits, study-wide: Expanded clones belonging to CD8+ T cells outnumbered, on average, those of CD4+.

On this clone itself: Its antigen is not identified.

V lost 4 bases, J lost 7 bases, and 7 bases lay in between. CDR3 length: 11 residues. The germline V gene encodes CDR1 MGHRA and CDR2 YSYEKL. TCRdb's copy holds only in-frame clones and misses some; the assay was immunoSEQ multiplex PCR. The table records tens of thousands of clones, 84% of them present only once. The source was CD4+ or CD8+ T cells sorted from blood, collected in a trial of the OX40 agonist ivuxolimab. The sequence was obtained from an adult with an advanced solid tumor such as melanoma, head and neck, liver or kidney cancer. V is TRBV4-1 and J is TRBJ1-1; D is unclear. The DNA for the CDR3 is TGCGCCAGCAGCCTTGGGAATGAAGCTTTCTTT. It is translated as CASSLGNEAFF.